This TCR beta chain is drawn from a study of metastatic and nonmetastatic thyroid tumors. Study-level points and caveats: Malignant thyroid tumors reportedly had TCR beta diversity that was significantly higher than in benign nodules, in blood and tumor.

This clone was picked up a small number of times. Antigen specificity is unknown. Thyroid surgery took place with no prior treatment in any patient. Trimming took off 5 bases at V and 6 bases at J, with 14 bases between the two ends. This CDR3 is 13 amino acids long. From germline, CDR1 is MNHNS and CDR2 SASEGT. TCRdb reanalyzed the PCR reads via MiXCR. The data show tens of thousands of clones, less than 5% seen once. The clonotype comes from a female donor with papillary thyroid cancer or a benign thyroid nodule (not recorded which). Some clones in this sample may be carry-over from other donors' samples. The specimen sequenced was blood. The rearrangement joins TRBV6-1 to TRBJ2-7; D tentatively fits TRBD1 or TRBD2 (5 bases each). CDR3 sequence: CASSQGDLGEQYF. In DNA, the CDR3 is TGTGCCAGCAGTCAGGGAGACCTCGGCGAGCAGTACTTC.